This T cell receptor beta chain was captured in a study of T-cell memory formation after mild COVID-19. At the level of the study: For the most part, TCR clusters were specific to one donor. Study-wide results and limits: Chiefly within CM and EM were the contracting CD4+ clones; CD8+ ones were within EMRA. The finding that pre-infection memory included some responding clones suggested that cross-reactive memory joined.

The CDR3 is 14 amino acids. Per germline, CDR1 SGHRS and CDR2 YFSETQ. The V and J ends lost 4 bases and 7 bases respectively, with 12 bases between them. A 5'RACE reaction primed in the constant segment made cDNA libraries of TCR alpha and TCR beta, and these carried sample barcodes and UMIs. TCRdb processed the 5' RACE reads anew with MiXCR; each CDR3 protein has one entry. In the table there are approximately 500,000 distinct CDR3 sequences, more than 20% of which are singletons. In this sample, this clonotype turned up a few times. Its antigen is unidentified. The sample taken for sequencing was PBMCs or a T cell subset sorted from them (not recorded which). The sequence came from an adult woman who had mild COVID-19 (a few samples of this study predate the infection). Cell type and time point are not known. The chain is built from TRBV5-1 and TRBJ1-6; the D gene is possibly TRBD1 (6 bases). The CDR3 DNA is TGCGCCAGCAGCCGGGACATCAGGAATTCACCCCTCCACTTT. This gives the protein CASSRDIRNSPLHF.